This T cell receptor beta chain was captured in a study of cytomegalovirus exposure and HLA in healthy donors. PCR amplification relied on 60 Vbeta primers (plus 13 Jbeta primers). Produced via immunoSEQ multiplex PCR; TCRdb's table is partial and in-frame only. This repertoire includes approximately 140,000 clones. The CDR3 covers 15 residues. V lost 3 bases and J lost 3; bases outside the gene matches: 2. CDR1 is LNHDA and CDR2 is SQIVND in the germline V gene (reference sequence). A note on this clone: Its cognate antigen is unknown.

General study points: Immune exposure data for these donors was limited to CMV serostatus. Investigators reported some 150 TCR beta chains as tied to cytomegalovirus.

The chain couples TRBV19 to TRBJ1-5, with 10 bases identical to TRBD1. The sequenced material came from PBMCs. The source of this sequence is a woman aged 18-29 years in good health and CMV-seronegative. This CDR3 is CASSIGTGDNQPQHF. The CDR3 DNA follows: TGTGCCAGTAGTATCGGGACAGGGGACAATCAGCCCCAGCATTTT.